A selection of T cell receptor beta chains follows, all from one sample in a study of immune heterogeneity within non-small cell lung tumors. TCRdb re-derived calls from the multiplex PCR reads in MiXCR, one entry per CDR3 protein. Found here are some 2,400 distinct CDR3 sequences, roughly 18% of them singletons; the top ten hold more than 9%. Material: lung tumor tissue. These receptors all stem from a woman aged 45-60 years with non-small cell lung cancer. The CDR3 runs from the conserved cysteine through the conserved F or W. D genes are given only for firm matches. Some rows have no size entry. The others give once, few or many, or a class for an expanded clone.

TRBV27,TRBJ2-1,medium-sized,TRBD2,TGTGCCAGCAGTTTATCGGTCCCGCCCAGCGGGAGTTACAATGAGCAGTTCTTC,CASSLSVPPSGSYNEQFF
TRBV7-6,TRBJ2-2,NA,NA,TGTGCCAGCAGCCGTTCGCTGGGGAACACCGGGGAGCTGTTTTTT,CASSRSLGNTGELFF
TRBV3-1,TRBJ2-5,medium-sized,NA,TGTGCCAGCAGCCAGAGAGGTGGCGCGAAAGAGACCCAGTACTTC,CASSQRGGAKETQYF
TRBV19,TRBJ2-6,medium-sized,TRBD1,TGTGCCAGTAGCTCCGGGACAGGTAACTCTGGGGCCAACGTCCTGACTTTC,CASSSGTGNSGANVLTF
TRBV7-4,TRBJ2-2,NA,TRBD2,TGTGCCAACCTCGGGACTAGCGGGAGGGGCTGCGAGGCGCCGAACACCGGGGAGCTGTTTTTT,CANLGTSGRGCEAPNTGELFF
TRBV6-2/TRBV6-3,TRBJ2-7,medium-sized,NA,TGTGCCAGCATCTCCAGTACCGCCTTCTCCTACGAGCAGTACTTC,CASISSTAFSYEQYF
TRBV10-3,TRBJ2-1,medium-sized,TRBD2,TGTGCCATCAGTTCGGGACTACGCGATGAGCAGTTCTTC,CAISSGLRDEQFF
TRBV5-4,TRBJ2-1,few,TRBD2,TGTGCCAGCAGCTTGTCGGGGGGGGATGAGCAGTTCTTC,CASSLSGGDEQFF
TRBV20-1,TRBJ1-2,medium-sized,NA,TGCAGTGCTAGGGGGGGAGGTTCCTATGGCTACACCTTC,CSARGGGSYGYTF
TRBV7-6,TRBJ2-1,medium-sized,TRBD2,TGTGCCAGCAGCTCCTCTAGCGGTCACGCCTACAATGAGCAGTTCTTC,CASSSSSGHAYNEQFF
TRBV6-2/TRBV6-3,TRBJ1-1,medium-sized,NA,TGTGCCAGCAGCCTACTGACAGTCGGTGGCACTGAAGCTTTCTTT,CASSLLTVGGTEAFF
TRBV7-9,TRBJ1-1,medium-sized,TRBD1,TGTGCCAGCAGCTTAGTCTGGACAGGGAACACTGAAGCTTTCTTT,CASSLVWTGNTEAFF
TRBV5-1,TRBJ2-5,NA,NA,TGCGCCAGCACCTGCCAGGTGGCAGAGACCCAGTACTTC,CASTCQVAETQYF
TRBV7-9,TRBJ1-2,medium-sized,TRBD1,TGTGCCAGCAGCTCCGGGACAGGGGTCTATATCTATGGCTACACCTTC,CASSSGTGVYIYGYTF
TRBV13,TRBJ1-1,few,TRBD1,TGTGCCAGCAGCCGTCGGACAGGAGGGTCCACTGAAGCTTTCTTT,CASSRRTGGSTEAFF
TRBV7-8,TRBJ2-3,NA,NA,TGTGCCACCTATCTAGGTCGTGGGGTTCCAGATACGCAGTATTTT,CATYLGRGVPDTQYF
TRBV7-9,TRBJ2-5,few,TRBD2,TGTGCCAGCAGCCTGCTACTAGCGGGGAGGCAAGAGACCCAGTACTTC,CASSLLLAGRQETQYF
TRBV24-1,TRBJ2-5,medium-sized,TRBD1,TGTGCCACCAGTGAATCACAGGGGCGCCGGGAGACCCAGTACTTC,CATSESQGRRETQYF
TRBV5-6,TRBJ2-5,NA,NA,TGTGCCAGCAGCTGGAGACAGGTATCCAAAGAGACCCAGTACTTC,CASSWRQVSKETQYF
TRBV5-1,TRBJ2-2,NA,NA,TGCGCCAGCAGTCGGACGGGAGAAGTCGGGGAGCTGTTTTTT,CASSRTGEVGELFF